These 28 T cell receptor beta chains were all obtained from the same sample, sequenced in a study of T-cell memory formation after mild COVID-19. One entry per CDR3 protein, called by TCRdb with MiXCR from the 5' RACE reads. Counted here are some 490,000 distinct CDR3 sequences, 15% to 20% occurring once; the ten biggest clones make up roughly 12%. Sequencing was carried out using PBMCs or a T cell subset sorted from them (not recorded which). These receptors all come from an adult woman who had mild COVID-19 (a few samples of this study predate the infection). Cell type and time point are not known.

This clonotype was seen more than once but under ten times. The junction and the germline gene differ at one end; a read error may be behind it. The chain employs TRBV7-7 and TRBJ2-2, with TRBD2 identical over 9 bases. The germline gives CDR1 SSHAT, CDR2 FNYEAQ (reference sequence). The CDR3 extends over 15 amino acids. CDR3 residues: CASSLLAGVSGELFF. Written as DNA, the CDR3 is TGTGCTAGCAGCCTCTTAGCGGGAGTATCCGGGGAGCTGTTTTTT.

In this sample, this clonotype turned up a few times. The V call is TRBV12-3 or TRBV12-4, the J call TRBJ2-3, with a weak D call TRBD1 (6 bases). The V and J ends lost 6 bases and 2 bases respectively, with 15 bases between them. The CDR3 sequence is 15 residues long. The CDR3 is CASSPQGSYTDTQYF. CDR3 nucleotide sequence: TGTGCCAGCAGCCCCCAGGGGAGCTACACAGATACGCAGTATTTT.

The chain links TRBV12-3 or TRBV12-4 to TRBJ2-3, with D perhaps TRBD1 (6 bases). The CDR3 spans 14 residues. V was clipped by 5 bases and J by 2 bases, with 11 bases between them. The CDR3: CASSPWTDTDTQYF. CDR3 DNA: TGTGCCAGCAGTCCCTGGACAGACACAGATACGCAGTATTTT.

The chain links TRBV7-2 to TRBJ1-5; D is possibly TRBD1 (5 bases). The CDR3 contains 16 residues. The V end was cut by 5 bases, the J end by 4 bases, with 18 bases between. Germline V gene data show CDR1 as SGHTA and CDR2 as FQGNSA. The CDR3 bases are TGTGCCAGCAGCCCAGAAGGAGGGGTTGCAAATCAGCCCCAGCATTTT. This codes for CASSPEGGVANQPQHF.

The chain recombines TRBV6-2 or TRBV6-3 with TRBJ2-7; maybe TRBD2 (6 bases). V was shortened by 8 bases and J by 2 bases, with 16 bases between the two germline ends. CDR3 size: 14 residues. Germline V gene data show CDR1 as MNHEY and CDR2 as SVGEGT. The CDR3 sequence: CASSMSEGPYEQYF. For the CDR3, the DNA is TGTGCCAGCTCCATGTCGGAGGGTCCCTACGAGCAGTACTTC.

This clonotype was detected many times. This chain joins TRBV7-8 and TRBJ2-7; no clear D. The CDR3 runs 14 residues. V dropped 1 base and J dropped 0 bases, with 7 bases sitting between them. Germline loops: CDR1 SGHVS, CDR2 FQNEAQ. CDR3 DNA: TGTGCCAGCAGCTTAGACTCTAGCTCCTACGAGCAGTACTTC. Amino acids: CASSLDSSSYEQYF.

This sequence joins TRBV5-1 and TRBJ1-1; D is undetermined. The CDR3 covers 13 residues. Germline V gene lookup returns CDR1 SGHRS and CDR2 YFSETQ. The germline V and J ends were trimmed by 3 bases and 4 bases, with 10 bases remaining between them. Here the CDR3 DNA reads TGCGCCAGCAGCTATGGTCGGGTCACTGAAGCTTTCTTT. This encodes CASSYGRVTEAFF.

This clonotype is a singleton in its sample. The rearrangement uses TRBV6-6 and TRBJ1-1; 7 bases align to TRBD1. Germline trimming cut 5 bases from V and 0 bases from J; bases unmatched to any gene: 6. This CDR3 is 15 amino acids long. The germline CDR1 and CDR2 sequences are MNHNY and SVGAGI (reference sequence). This chain's CDR3 is CASSAGGPMNTEAFF. The CDR3 bases are TGTGCCAGCAGTGCAGGGGGGCCCATGAACACTGAAGCTTTCTTT.

This clonotype came up a few times. The chain couples TRBV12-3 or TRBV12-4 to TRBJ2-1; the match to TRBD2 covers 8 bases. CDR3 length equals 14 residues. Trimming removed 2 bases from V and 9 bases from J; junction bases left unmatched: 6. The CDR3 here is CASSLSGGPGEQFF. DNA for the CDR3: TGTGCCAGCAGTTTATCGGGGGGGCCTGGTGAGCAGTTCTTC.

This chain joins TRBV2 and TRBJ1-1; TRBD1 agrees at 7 bases. Trimming removed 4 bases from V and 5 bases from J; junction bases left unmatched: 4. CDR3 size: 13 residues. Per germline, CDR1 SNHLY and CDR2 FYNNEI. In nucleotides, the CDR3 is TGTGCCAGCAGTGCCGGGACAGTGACTGAAGCTTTCTTT. Residues: CASSAGTVTEAFF.

This clonotype was detected a few times. J is TRBJ2-7 and V is TRBV7-2, with TRBD2 matching over 10 bases. Germline V gene lookup returns CDR1 SGHTA and CDR2 FQGNSA. This CDR3 comprises 13 residues. V lost 8 bases and J lost 4; bases outside the gene matches: 5. The CDR3 DNA reads TGTGCCAGCTCGGGACTAGCGTCGTACGAGCAGTACTTC. The encoded protein is CASSGLASYEQYF.

This clonotype was counted ten times or more. This sequence joins TRBV2 and TRBJ2-3, with D unresolved. Per germline, CDR1 SNHLY and CDR2 FYNNEI. The CDR3 length is 11 residues. Between the trimmed V and J ends, which lost 1 base and 5 bases, there was a span of 1 base. The CDR3 sequence: CASSEGDTQYF. The CDR3 DNA reads as TGTGCCAGCAGTGAAGGAGATACGCAGTATTTT.

This rearrangement joins TRBV2 to TRBJ2-7; tentatively, D is TRBD1 (6 bases). The V end was cut by 7 bases, the J end by 1 base, with 11 bases between. The CDR3 is 13 amino acids. Germline V gene data show CDR1 as SNHLY and CDR2 as FYNNEI. The CDR3 protein is CASMLGASYEQYF. CDR3 coding DNA: TGTGCCAGCATGTTGGGGGCGTCCTACGAGCAGTACTTC.

This clonotype turned up a few times. V is TRBV6-5 and J is TRBJ1-1; tentative D call: TRBD1 (5 bases). The V end was cut by 6 bases, the J end by 6 bases, with 14 bases between. The CDR3 is made up of 13 amino acids. CDR1 and CDR2 (germline): MNHEY, SVGAGI. This CDR3 is CASRTGPKAEAFF. Written as DNA, the CDR3 is TGTGCCAGCAGAACGGGGCCTAAGGCTGAAGCTTTCTTT.

This clonotype was counted a few times. This sequence joins TRBV24-1 and TRBJ2-1; 16 nucleotides line up with TRBD2. There are 19 residues in the CDR3. CDR1 is KGHDR and CDR2 is SFDVKD in the germline V gene. Trimming took 4 bases from V and 0 from J; bases not matched to a gene: 5. CDR3 sequence (DNA): TGTGCCACCAGTGAGAGGGGACTAGCGGGGGGGAGCTCCTACAATGAGCAGTTCTTC. This gives the protein CATSERGLAGGSSYNEQFF.

The chain joins TRBV7-2 to TRBJ2-7; 10 bases map to TRBD1. CDR1 is SGHTA, CDR2 FQGNSA, per germline. The junction had 7 bases not matched to a gene; V was cut back by 6 bases and J by 2 bases. This CDR3 region has 15 residues. The CDR3 DNA is TGTGCCAGCAGTTGGGGGGACAGGGGTCCCTACGAGCAGTACTTC. Protein sequence: CASSWGDRGPYEQYF.

This clonotype was counted only a few times. The chain has TRBV7-9 and TRBJ1-5; perhaps TRBD1 as D (6 bases). This CDR3 region has 14 residues. From germline, CDR1 is SEHNR and CDR2 FQNEAQ (reference sequence). V was shortened by 2 bases and J by 6 bases, with 11 bases between the two germline ends. Written as DNA, the CDR3 is TGTGCCAGCAGCTTAAACAGGGAAGGTCAGCCCCAGCATTTT. Protein: CASSLNREGQPQHF.

This clonotype came up a few times. The chain has TRBV7-2 and TRBJ1-6; possibly TRBD1 for D (5 bases). The ends were cut back, 0 bases at V and 5 bases at J, with 17 bases in the middle. From germline, CDR1 is SGHTA and CDR2 FQGNSA. The CDR3 spans 18 residues. The CDR3, as DNA: TGTGCCAGCAGCTTAGCGCGGCGCGGGGGTGAGCATAATTCACCCCTCCACTTT. Translating gives CASSLARRGGEHNSPLHF.

The chain carries TRBV6-5 and TRBJ2-2; 7 nucleotides line up with TRBD2. CDR1 MNHEY and CDR2 SVGAGI come from the germline V gene. With 5 bases clipped from V and 5 bases from J, the junction kept 8 bases outside the gene matches. The CDR3 is made up of 15 amino acids. CDR3 in amino acids: CASSVPGTKTGELFF. CDR3 coding DNA: TGTGCCAGCAGTGTCCCCGGGACTAAAACCGGGGAGCTGTTTTTT.

This sequence joins TRBV5-1 and TRBJ1-2; the match to TRBD1 covers 10 bases. Germline V lookup: CDR1 SGHRS, CDR2 YFSETQ. Trimming cost V 4 bases and J 4 bases; bases outside gene matches: 4. This CDR3 has 14 amino acids. CDR3 bases: TGCGCCAGCAGCACGGGACAGGGGTTCTATGGCTACACCTTC. Translated, it gives CASSTGQGFYGYTF.

This clonotype appeared a few times. The V gene is TRBV12-3 or TRBV12-4, the J gene TRBJ1-1; tentative D call: TRBD1 (6 bases). The CDR3 length is 18 residues. Deletions cut 2 bases from V and 5 bases from J, with 24 bases between. CDR3 nucleotides: TGTGCCAGCAGTTTAAGATTCGTGGGGGGCCGATGGGGAACTGAAGCTTTCTTT. Translated, it gives CASSLRFVGGRWGTEAFF.

This CDR3 is CASRLTGGAGYEQYF. The DNA for the CDR3 is TGTGCCAGCAGACTTACAGGGGGCGCAGGGTACGAGCAGTACTTC. The chain carries TRBV2 and TRBJ2-7; TRBD1 aligns across 9 bases. Losses at the gene ends were 6 bases for V and 4 bases for J; bases not matched to a gene: 10. Germline CDR1 SNHLY, CDR2 FYNNEI. This CDR3 region has 15 residues.

This clonotype turned up a few times. The J gene is TRBJ2-2, the V gene TRBV13; D might be TRBD2 (6 bases). CDR1 PRHDT and CDR2 FYEKMQ come from the germline V gene (reference sequence). V was shortened by 6 bases and J by 5 bases, with 19 bases between the two germline ends. The CDR3 totals 16 residues. The CDR3 reads CASSSPPEGRTGELFF. The CDR3 nucleotides are TGTGCCAGCAGTTCACCCCCGGAGGGCCGAACCGGGGAGCTGTTTTTT.

This clonotype was detected a few times. The gene calls are TRBV5-1 and TRBJ1-5; D uncertain. The V end lost 4 bases, the J end lost 0 bases, and 11 bases lay between the germline ends. This CDR3 is 15 amino acids long. The V gene's germline CDR1 is SGHRS and CDR2 YFSETQ. The CDR3 DNA sequence: TGCGCCAGCAGCCCCCGCGGTGATAGCAATCAGCCCCAGCATTTT. Protein sequence: CASSPRGDSNQPQHF.

The chain uses TRBV3-1 and TRBJ2-7, with D possibly matching TRBD1 (6 bases). Germline V CDR1 and CDR2: LGHDT, YNNKEL (reference sequence). Trimming took 0 bases from V and 6 from J, leaving 15 bases between them. The CDR3 extends over 15 amino acids. CDR3 sequence (DNA): TGTGCCAGCAGCCAAGATACGACAGGATCGGGCGAGCAGTACTTC. Residues: CASSQDTTGSGEQYF.

This clonotype has more than one count but fewer than ten. This chain links TRBV15 with TRBJ1-1; D not certain. The germline V gene has CDR1 LNHNV and CDR2 YYDKDF (reference sequence). CDR3 length equals 13 residues. Between the trimmed V and J ends, which lost 8 bases and 3 bases, there was a span of 13 bases. The CDR3 coding sequence is TGTGCCACCGGCTTCCGGAGGGACACTGAAGCTTTCTTT. Amino acids: CATGFRRDTEAFF. The whole variable domain, filled in from reference TRBV15 and TRBJ1-1, reads DAMVIQNPRYQVTQFGKPVTLSCSQTLNHNVMYWYQQKSSQAPKLLFHYYDKDFNNEADTPDNFQSRRPNTSFCFLDIRSPGLGDTAMYLCATGFRRDTEAFFGQGTRLTVV.

Turning to this clonotype: One end of the junction fails to match germline, which may point to a read error. V is TRBV7-8 and J is TRBJ2-7, with 8 bases lining up with TRBD1. The CDR3 is 15 amino acids. The germline gives CDR1 SGHVS, CDR2 FQNEAQ. The CDR3 coding sequence is TGTGCCAGCAGCTTGAGGACAGGGAACATCTACGGGCAGTACTTC. Translated: CASSLRTGNIYGQYF.

This clonotype was observed a few times. The chain combines TRBV27 with TRBJ2-1, with 7 bases that match TRBD2. Germline CDR1 is MNHEY and CDR2 is SMNVEV (reference sequence). The CDR3 loop spans 16 amino acids. V dropped 1 base and J dropped 1; count of bases not matched to a gene: 4. CDR3 in DNA: TGTGCCAGCAGTTTATTTAGCGGGTTTTCCTACAATGAGCAGTTCTTC. It specifies CASSLFSGFSYNEQFF.